This T cell receptor beta chain was captured in a study of CD8+ T cells in alopecia areata. Following extraction, RNA underwent reverse transcription to cDNA, which served as the sequencing template. TCRdb keeps only in-frame clones here, not all; method: immunoSEQ multiplex PCR. The sample consists of more than 150,000 clones, about 51% of them appearing once. V was cut by 2 bases and J by 0 bases, with 9 bases left in between. The CDR3 contains 14 residues. The germline V gene has CDR1 GTSNPN and CDR2 SVGIG (reference sequence). Stated treatment: oral pan-JAK inhibitor, 5-10 mg twice daily. This rearrangement joins TRBV30 to TRBJ2-3; D gene uncertain. This specimen was CD8+ T cells sorted from blood, taken around week 53, from a patient treated with tofacitinib. The sequence came from a human donor with alopecia areata. The chain's CDR3 is CAWSLSSSTDTQYF. The CDR3 DNA is TGTGCCTGGAGTCTTTCATCTAGCACAGATACGCAGTATTTT.